The clone carrying this T cell receptor (beta chain) was observed a few times. Its antigen remains unidentified. The data were obtained in a study of T cell repertoires in cytomegalovirus infection. Across the whole study: CMV epitopes, recently identified HLA-C-restricted and well-studied HLA-B-restricted, were used.

The CDR3 consists of 16 residues. Looked up from germline, CDR1 is DFQATT and CDR2 is SNEGSKA (reference sequence). With 1 base removed from V and 0 bases from J, the gap between germline ends came to 13 bases. A single record per CDR3 protein comes from TCRdb applying MiXCR to the reads. The data hold roughly 310,000 distinct CDR3 sequences, with roughly 29% observed a single time. Study results and limitations: HLA-C-restricted CMV-specific TCR beta clonotypes prevailed in the ex vivo response. Carriers of CMV and the relevant HLA type were discriminated by public TCR beta frequency.

The chain employs TRBV20-1 and TRBJ1-3; D is uncertain. Specimen: cultured PBMCs, collected from culture after CMV antigen stimulation. The sequence was obtained from a human donor in good health (CMV status not recorded). Some clones in this sample may be carry-over from other donors' samples. The CDR3 DNA reads TGCAGTGCTAGAGCTAGTGCCAGCATCTCTGGAAACACCATATATTTT. Residues: CSARASASISGNTIYF.